This entry is about one TCR beta chain. Its target is unknown. The method was immunoSEQ multiplex PCR; TCRdb's version includes in-frame clones alone and lacks a portion of them. In the table there are about 110,000 clones, 85% to 95% of which are singletons. The entry originates in a study of graft-versus-host responses after intestinal transplantation. Study overall: As for transplant type, recipients had multivisceral, liver-intestinal, or isolated intestinal grafts. General study findings and limits: Allograft clonal ratios (graft-versus-host to host-versus-graft) were high in patients who had graft-donor T cell macrochimerism. Early post-transplant declines in HvG were associated with peak levels of circulating GvH clones.

CDR3 size: 15 residues. CDR1 MNHNS and CDR2 SASEGT come from the germline V gene. V shed 1 base, J shed 4 bases, and the junction held 5 bases outside the gene matches. The sequencing here drew on unstimulated CD8+ T cells sorted from spleen or lymph node cells, taken before transplant. This receptor was taken from a human donor who was the organ donor for an intestinal transplant. The chain employs TRBV6-1 and TRBJ2-5; 8 nucleotides align to TRBD2. Written as DNA, the CDR3 is TGTGCCAGCAGTGAAGATCTGGCGGGGGGAGAGACCCAGTACTTC. Translated: CASSEDLAGGETQYF.